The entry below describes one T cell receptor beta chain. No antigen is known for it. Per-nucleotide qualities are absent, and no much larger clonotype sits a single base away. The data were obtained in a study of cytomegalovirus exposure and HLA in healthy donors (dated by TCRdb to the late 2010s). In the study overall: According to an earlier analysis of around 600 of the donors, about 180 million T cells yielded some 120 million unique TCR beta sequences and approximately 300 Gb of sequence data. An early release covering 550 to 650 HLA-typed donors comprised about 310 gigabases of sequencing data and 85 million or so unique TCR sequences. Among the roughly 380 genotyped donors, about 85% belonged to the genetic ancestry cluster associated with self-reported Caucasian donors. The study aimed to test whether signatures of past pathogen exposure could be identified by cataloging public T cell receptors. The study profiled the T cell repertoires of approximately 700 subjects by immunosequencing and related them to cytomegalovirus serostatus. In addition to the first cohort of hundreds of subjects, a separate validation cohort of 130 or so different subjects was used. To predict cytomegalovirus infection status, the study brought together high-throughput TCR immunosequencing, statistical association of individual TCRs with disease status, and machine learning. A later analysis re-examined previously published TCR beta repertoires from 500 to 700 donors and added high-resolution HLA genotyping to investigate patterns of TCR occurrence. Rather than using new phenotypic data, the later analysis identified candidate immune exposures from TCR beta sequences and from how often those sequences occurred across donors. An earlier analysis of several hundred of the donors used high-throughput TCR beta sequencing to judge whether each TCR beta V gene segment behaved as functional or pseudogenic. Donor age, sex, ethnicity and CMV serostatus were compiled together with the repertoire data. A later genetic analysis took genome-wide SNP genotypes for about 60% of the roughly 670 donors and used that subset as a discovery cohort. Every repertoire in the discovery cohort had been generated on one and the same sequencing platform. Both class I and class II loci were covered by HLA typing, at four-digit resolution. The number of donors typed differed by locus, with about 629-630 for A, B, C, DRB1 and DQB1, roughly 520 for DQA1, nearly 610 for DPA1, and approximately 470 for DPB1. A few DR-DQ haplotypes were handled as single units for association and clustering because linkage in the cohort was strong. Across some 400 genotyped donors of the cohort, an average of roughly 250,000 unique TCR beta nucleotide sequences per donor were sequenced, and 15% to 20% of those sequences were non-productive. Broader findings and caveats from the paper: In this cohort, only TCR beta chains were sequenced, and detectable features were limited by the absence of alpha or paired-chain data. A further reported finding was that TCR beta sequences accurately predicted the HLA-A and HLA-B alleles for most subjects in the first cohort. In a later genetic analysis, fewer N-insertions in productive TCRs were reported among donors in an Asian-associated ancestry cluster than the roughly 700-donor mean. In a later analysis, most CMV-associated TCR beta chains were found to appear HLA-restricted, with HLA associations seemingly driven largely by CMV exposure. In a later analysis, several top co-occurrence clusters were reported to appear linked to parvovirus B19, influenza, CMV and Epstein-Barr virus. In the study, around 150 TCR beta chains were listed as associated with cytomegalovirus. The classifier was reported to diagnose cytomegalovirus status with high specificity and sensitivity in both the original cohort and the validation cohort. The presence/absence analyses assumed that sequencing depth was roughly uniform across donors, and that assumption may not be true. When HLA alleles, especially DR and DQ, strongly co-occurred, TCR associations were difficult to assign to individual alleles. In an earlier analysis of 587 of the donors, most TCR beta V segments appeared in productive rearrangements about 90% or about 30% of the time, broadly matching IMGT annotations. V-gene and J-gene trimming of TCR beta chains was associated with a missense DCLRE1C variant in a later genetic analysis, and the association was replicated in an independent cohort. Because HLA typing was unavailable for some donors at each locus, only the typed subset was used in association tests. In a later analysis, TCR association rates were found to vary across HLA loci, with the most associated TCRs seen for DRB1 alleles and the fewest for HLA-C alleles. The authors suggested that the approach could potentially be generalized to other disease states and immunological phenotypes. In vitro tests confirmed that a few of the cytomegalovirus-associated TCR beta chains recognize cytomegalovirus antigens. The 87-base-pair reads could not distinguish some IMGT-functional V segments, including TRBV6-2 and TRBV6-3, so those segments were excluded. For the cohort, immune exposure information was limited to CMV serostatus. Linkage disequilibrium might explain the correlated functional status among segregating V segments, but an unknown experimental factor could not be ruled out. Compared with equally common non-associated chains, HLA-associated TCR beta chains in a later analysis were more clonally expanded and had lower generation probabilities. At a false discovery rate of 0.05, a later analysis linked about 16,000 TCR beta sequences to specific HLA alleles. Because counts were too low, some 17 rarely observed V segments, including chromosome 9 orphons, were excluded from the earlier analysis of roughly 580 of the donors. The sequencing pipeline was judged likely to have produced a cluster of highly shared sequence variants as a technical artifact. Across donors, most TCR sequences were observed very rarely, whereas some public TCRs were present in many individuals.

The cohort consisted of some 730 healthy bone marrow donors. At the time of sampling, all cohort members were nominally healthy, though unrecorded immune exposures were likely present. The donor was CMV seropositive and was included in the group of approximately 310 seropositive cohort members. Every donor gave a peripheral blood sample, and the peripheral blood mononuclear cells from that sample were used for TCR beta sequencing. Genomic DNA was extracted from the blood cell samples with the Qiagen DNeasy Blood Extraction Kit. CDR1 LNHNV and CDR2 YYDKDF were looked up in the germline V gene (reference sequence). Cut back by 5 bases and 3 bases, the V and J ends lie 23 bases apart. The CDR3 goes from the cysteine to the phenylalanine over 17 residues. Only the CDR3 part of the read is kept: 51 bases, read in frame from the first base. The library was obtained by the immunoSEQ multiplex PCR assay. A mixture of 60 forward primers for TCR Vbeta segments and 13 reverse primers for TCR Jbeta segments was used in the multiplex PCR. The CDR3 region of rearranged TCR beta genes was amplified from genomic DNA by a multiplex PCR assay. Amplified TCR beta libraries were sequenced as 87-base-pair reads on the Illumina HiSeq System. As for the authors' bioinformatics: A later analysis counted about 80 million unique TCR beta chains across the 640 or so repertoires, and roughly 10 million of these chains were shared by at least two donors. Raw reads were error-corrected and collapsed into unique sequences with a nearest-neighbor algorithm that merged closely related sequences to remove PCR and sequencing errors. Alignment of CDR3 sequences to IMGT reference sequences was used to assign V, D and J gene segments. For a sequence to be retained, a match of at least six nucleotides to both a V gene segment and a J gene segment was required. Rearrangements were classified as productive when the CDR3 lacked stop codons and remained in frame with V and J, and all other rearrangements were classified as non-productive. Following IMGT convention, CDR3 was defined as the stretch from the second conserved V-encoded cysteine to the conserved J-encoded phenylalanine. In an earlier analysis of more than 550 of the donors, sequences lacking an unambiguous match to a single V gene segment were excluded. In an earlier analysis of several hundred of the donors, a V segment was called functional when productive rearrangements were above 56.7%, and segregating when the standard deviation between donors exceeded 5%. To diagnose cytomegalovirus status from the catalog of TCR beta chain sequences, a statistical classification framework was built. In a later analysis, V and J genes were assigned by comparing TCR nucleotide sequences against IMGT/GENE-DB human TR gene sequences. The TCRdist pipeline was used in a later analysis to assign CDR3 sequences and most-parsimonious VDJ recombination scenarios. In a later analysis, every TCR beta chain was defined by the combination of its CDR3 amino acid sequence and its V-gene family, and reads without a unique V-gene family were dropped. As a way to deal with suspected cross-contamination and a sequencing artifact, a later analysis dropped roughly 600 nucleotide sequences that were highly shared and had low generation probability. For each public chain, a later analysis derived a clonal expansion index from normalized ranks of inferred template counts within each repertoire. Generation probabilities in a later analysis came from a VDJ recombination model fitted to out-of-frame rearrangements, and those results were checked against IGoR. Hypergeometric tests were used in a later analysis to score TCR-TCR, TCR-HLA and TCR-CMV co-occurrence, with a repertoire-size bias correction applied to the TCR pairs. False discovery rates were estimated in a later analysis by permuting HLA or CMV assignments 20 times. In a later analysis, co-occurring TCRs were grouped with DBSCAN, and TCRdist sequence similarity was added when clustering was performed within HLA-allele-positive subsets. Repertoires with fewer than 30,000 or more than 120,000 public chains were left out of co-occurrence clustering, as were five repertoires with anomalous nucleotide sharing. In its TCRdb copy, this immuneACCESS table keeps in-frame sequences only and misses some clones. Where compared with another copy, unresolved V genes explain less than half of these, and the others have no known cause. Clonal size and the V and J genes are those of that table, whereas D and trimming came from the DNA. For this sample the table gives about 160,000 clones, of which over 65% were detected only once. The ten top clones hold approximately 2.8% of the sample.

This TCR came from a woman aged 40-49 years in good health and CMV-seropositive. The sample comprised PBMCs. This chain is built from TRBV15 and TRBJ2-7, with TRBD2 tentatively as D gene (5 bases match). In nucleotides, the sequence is TGTGCCACCAGCCCCCCCGCCATCCAAGGAGGCCTCTACGAGCAGTACTTC. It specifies CATSPPAIQGGLYEQYF.